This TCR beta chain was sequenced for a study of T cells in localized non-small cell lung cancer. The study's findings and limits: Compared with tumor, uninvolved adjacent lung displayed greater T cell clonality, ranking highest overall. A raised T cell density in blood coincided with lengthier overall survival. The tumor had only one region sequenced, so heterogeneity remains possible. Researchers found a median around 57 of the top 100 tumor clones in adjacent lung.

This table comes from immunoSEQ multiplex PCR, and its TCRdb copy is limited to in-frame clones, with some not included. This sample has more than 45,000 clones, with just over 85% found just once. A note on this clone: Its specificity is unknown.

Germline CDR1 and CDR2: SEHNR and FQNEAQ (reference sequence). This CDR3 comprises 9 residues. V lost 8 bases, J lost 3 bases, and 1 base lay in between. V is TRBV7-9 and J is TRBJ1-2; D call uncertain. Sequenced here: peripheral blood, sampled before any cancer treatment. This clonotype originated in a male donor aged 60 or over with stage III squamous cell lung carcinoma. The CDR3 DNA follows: TGTGCCAGCGACTATGGCTACACCTTC. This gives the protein CASDYGYTF.